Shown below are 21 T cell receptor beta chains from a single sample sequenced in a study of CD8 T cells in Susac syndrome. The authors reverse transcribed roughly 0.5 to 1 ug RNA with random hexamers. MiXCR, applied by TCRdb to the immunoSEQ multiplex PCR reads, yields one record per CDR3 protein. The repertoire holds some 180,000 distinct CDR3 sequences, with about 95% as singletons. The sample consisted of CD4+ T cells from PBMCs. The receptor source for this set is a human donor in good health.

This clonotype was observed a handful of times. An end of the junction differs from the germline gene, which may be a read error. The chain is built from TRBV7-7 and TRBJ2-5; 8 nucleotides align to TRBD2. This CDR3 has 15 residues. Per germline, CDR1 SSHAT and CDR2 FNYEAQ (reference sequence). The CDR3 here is CASSLGGTREETQYF. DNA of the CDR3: TGTGCTAGCAGCTTAGGTGGGACTAGAGAAGAGACCCAGTACTTC.

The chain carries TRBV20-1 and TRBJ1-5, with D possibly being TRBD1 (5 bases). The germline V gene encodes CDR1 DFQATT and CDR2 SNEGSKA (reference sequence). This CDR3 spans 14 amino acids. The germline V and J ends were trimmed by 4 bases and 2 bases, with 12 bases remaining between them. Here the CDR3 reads CSATGGRRNQPQHF. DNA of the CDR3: TGCAGTGCTACGGGGGGACGTCGCAATCAGCCCCAGCATTTT.

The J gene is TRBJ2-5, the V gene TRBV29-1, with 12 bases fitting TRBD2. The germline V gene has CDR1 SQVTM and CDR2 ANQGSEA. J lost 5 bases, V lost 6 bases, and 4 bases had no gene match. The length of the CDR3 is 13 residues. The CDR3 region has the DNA TGCAGCGTCCTAGCGGGAGGGCCGGAGACCCAGTACTTC. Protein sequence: CSVLAGGPETQYF.

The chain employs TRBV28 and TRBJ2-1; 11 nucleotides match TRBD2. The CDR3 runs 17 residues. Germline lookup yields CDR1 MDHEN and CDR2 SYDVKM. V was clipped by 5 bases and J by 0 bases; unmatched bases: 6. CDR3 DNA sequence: TGTGCCAGCAGTGGACTAGCGGGTCTTTTCTCCTACAATGAGCAGTTCTTC. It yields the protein CASSGLAGLFSYNEQFF.

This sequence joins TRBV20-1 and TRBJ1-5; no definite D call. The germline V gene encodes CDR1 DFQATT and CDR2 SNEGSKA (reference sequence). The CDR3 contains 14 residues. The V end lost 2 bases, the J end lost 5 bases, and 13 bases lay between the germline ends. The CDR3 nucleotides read TGCAGTGCTAGAAGTCCGGCAGGCTATCAGCCCCAGCATTTT. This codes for CSARSPAGYQPQHF.

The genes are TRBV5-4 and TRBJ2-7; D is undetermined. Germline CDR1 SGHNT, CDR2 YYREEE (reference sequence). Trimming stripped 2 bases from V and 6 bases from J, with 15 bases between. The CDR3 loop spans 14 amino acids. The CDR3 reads CASSFSGYGGEQYF. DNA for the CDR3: TGTGCCAGCAGCTTTAGTGGCTACGGTGGCGAGCAGTACTTC.

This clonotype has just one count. The DNA for the CDR3 is TGTGCCAGCAGCCAAAAGAGGGGTATCACTGAAGCTTTCTTT. Translating gives CASSQKRGITEAFF. The genes are TRBV3-1 and TRBJ1-1; weak D call: TRBD1 (5 bases). Germline V gives CDR1 LGHDT, CDR2 YNNKEL (reference sequence). The CDR3 length is 14 residues. V gave up 2 bases and J gave up 4 bases, with 11 bases separating them.

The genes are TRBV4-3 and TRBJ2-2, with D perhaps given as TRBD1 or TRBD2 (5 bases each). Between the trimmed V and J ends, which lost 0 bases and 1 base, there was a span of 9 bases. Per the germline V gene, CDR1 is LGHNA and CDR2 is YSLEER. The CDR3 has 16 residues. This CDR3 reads CASSQDGDQNTGELFF. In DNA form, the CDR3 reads TGCGCCAGCAGCCAAGATGGGGACCAGAACACCGGGGAGCTGTTTTTT.

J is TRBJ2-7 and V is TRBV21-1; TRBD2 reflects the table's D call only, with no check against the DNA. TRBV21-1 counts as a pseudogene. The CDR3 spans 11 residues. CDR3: CASSNRRAMYF. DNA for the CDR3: TGTGCCAGCAGCAACCGACGGGCCATGTACTTC.

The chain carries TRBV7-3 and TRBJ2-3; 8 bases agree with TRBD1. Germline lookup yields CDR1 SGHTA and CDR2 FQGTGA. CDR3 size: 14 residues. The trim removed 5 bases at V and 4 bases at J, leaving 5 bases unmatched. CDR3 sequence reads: CASSPGQGADTQYF. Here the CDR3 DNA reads TGTGCCAGCAGCCCCGGACAGGGTGCAGATACGCAGTATTTT.

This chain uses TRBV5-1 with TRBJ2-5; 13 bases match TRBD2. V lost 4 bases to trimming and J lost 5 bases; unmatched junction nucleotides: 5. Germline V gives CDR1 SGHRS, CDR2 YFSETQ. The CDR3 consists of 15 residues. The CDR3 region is CASSITTSGRETQYF. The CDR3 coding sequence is TGCGCCAGCAGCATTACGACTAGCGGGAGGGAGACCCAGTACTTC.

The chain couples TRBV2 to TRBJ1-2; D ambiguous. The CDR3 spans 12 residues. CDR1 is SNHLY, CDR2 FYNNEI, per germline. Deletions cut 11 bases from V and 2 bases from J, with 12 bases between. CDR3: CAGREENYGYTF. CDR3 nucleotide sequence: TGTGCCGGGCGGGAGGAGAACTATGGCTACACCTTC. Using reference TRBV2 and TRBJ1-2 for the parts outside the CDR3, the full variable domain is EPEVTQTPSHQVTQMGQEVILRCVPISNHLYFYWYRQILGQKVEFLVSFYNNEISEKSEIFDDQFSVERPDGSNFTLKIRSTKLEDSAMYFCAGREENYGYTFGSGTRLTVV.

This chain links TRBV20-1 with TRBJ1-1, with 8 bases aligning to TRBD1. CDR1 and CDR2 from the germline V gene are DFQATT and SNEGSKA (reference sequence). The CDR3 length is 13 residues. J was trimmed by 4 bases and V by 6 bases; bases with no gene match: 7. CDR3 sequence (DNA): TGCAGTGCACGGACAGGGAGCGGCACTGAAGCTTTCTTT. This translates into CSARTGSGTEAFF.

Here the CDR3 reads CASLGPGGTDTQYF. The CDR3 DNA sequence: TGTGCCTCCCTCGGTCCGGGTGGCACAGATACGCAGTATTTT. This chain uses TRBV30 with TRBJ2-3; D call uncertain. CDR3 size: 14 residues. Trimming stripped 7 bases from V and 1 base from J, with 15 bases between. Germline CDR1 reads GTSNPN; CDR2 reads SVGIG (reference sequence).

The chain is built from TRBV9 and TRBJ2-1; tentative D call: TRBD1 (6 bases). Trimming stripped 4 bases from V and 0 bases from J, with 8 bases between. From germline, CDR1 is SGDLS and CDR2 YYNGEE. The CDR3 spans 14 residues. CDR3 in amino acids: CASSQGRSYNEQFF. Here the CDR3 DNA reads TGTGCCAGCAGCCAGGGGCGCTCCTACAATGAGCAGTTCTTC.

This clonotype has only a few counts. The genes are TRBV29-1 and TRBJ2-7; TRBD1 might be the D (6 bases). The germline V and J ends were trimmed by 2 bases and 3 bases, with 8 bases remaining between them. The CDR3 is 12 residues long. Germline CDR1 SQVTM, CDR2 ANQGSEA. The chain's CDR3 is CSVEQQGYEQYF. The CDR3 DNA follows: TGCAGCGTTGAACAACAGGGCTACGAGCAGTACTTC.

The CDR3 sequence: CSASYENYEQYF. CDR3 in DNA: TGCAGTGCTAGTTACGAAAACTACGAGCAGTACTTC. The gene calls are TRBV20-1 and TRBJ2-7; D is undetermined. Germline CDR1 is DFQATT and CDR2 is SNEGSKA (reference sequence). V was shortened by 3 bases and J by 3 bases, with 9 bases between the two germline ends. The CDR3 contains 12 residues.

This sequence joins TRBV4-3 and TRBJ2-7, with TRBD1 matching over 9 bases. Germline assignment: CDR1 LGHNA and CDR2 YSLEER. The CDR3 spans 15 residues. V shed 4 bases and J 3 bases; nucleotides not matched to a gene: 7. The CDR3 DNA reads TGCGCCAGCAGCCGATCCCGGGACAGGGTCTACGAGCAGTACTTC. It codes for CASSRSRDRVYEQYF.

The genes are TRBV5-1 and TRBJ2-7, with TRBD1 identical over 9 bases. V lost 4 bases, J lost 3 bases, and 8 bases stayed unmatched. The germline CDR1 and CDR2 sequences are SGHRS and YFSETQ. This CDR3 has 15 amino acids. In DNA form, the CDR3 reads TGCGCCAGCAGCATGGGGACAGGGAAGATCTACGAGCAGTACTTC. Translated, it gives CASSMGTGKIYEQYF.

The CDR3 region has the DNA TGCGCCAGCAGCCCGGGGACAGCTATCTCTGGGGCCAACGTCCTGACTTTC. It specifies CASSPGTAISGANVLTF. This chain links TRBV5-1 with TRBJ2-6; 7 bases are a match to TRBD1. J lost 0 bases, V lost 4 bases, and 7 bases had no gene match. The germline V gene encodes CDR1 SGHRS and CDR2 YFSETQ. There are 17 residues in the CDR3.

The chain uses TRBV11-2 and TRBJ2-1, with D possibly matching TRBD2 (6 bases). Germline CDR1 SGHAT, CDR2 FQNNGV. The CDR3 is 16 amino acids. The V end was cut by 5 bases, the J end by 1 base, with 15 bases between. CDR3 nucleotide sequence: TGTGCCAGCAGCCGGGGGAGGAGCGCTTCCTACAATGAGCAGTTCTTC. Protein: CASSRGRSASYNEQFF.